The clone carrying this TCR beta chain has a handful of counts. The antigen remains undetermined. Clones were read by immunoSEQ multiplex PCR, and TCRdb kept only the in-frame ones, dropping some. The repertoire holds around 26,000 clones, under 90% seen once, with around 2% in the top ten. The CDR3 runs to 15 residues. With 1 base removed from V and 1 base from J, the gap between germline ends came to 10 bases. CDR1 SNHLY and CDR2 FYNNEI come from the germline V gene. The time point denotes: recipient sample about 28 days before transplant, after cytoreduction. The data stem from a study of T cell clonotyping in hematopoietic cell transplantation. Overall study findings and caveats: Few recipient clonotypes overlapped donors; over 95% were de novo at given depth.

This clonotype was sampled from a man aged 35-49 years with acute myeloid leukemia. Some clones in this sample may be carry-over from other donors' samples. The V call is TRBV2, the J call TRBJ1-1; D is ambiguous. The specimen comprised peripheral blood mononuclear cells, sampled before stem cell transplant. The CDR3 sequence is CASSEGSGENTEAFF. The DNA for the CDR3 is TGTGCCAGCAGTGAAGGGTCAGGAGAGAACACTGAAGCTTTCTTT.